This TCR beta chain was captured by sequencing in a study of siplizumab effects on memory and regulatory T cells. Findings and limits, study-wide: Roughly 75-96% of proliferating clones (CD4+ or CD8+) could not be assigned a naive or memory phenotype. Unstimulated subsets captured only a minor fraction of alloreactive clones. Naive T cells were seen as more diverse than memory cells and as major alloresponse contributors. In siplizumab cultures, the suppressive function of proliferating Tregs remained unconfirmed.

The CDR3 has 19 amino acids. The germline gives CDR1 MNHNS, CDR2 SASEGT. V shed 0 bases and J 8 bases; nucleotides not matched to a gene: 12. The repertoire was sequenced with immunoSEQ multiplex PCR; TCRdb's copy has only in-frame clones and lacks some. Among about 110,000 clones, around nine tenths were seen once, and the ten largest hold under 1.5%. Comments on this clone: Its antigen remains unknown.

Specimen: CD4+ T cells sorted from blood. The chain carries TRBV6-1 and TRBJ2-1, with TRBD2 identical over 14 bases. The TCR sequence derives from a human donor in good health. The CDR3 DNA is TGTGCCAGCAGTGAAGCGTTCGCGACTAGCGGGAGGGTAGCGGATGAGCAGTTCTTC. Residues: CASSEAFATSGRVADEQFF.